This TCR beta chain derives from a study of control samples from healthy donors and cancer patients. V lost 5 bases and J 5 bases, leaving 20 bases between the germline ends. The V gene's germline CDR1 is SGHDT and CDR2 YYEEEE. The CDR3 is made up of 15 amino acids. Profiled with immunoSEQ multiplex PCR; TCRdb holds only in-frame clones, not every one. The sample has 90,000 or so clones; around 90% are singletons. The source material was blood. The TCR was taken from a woman aged 60-75 years in good health. The chain couples TRBV5-6 to TRBJ2-7; TRBD1 is a possible D gene (6 bases). The CDR3 loop reads CASSFRQVVDDEQYF. The CDR3 bases are TGTGCCAGCAGTTTTCGACAGGTGGTAGATGACGAGCAGTACTTC.